This is a list of T cell receptor beta chains from one sample in a study of cytomegalovirus exposure and HLA in healthy donors. Method: immunoSEQ multiplex PCR; TCRdb's copy keeps in-frame clones and lacks some. The data contain approximately 110,000 clones, more than 75% of them singletons. The sample consisted of PBMCs. These receptors all come from a woman aged 60-75 years in good health and CMV-seropositive. Each CDR3 is given with its conserved first and last residue. A D gene is named only where the DNA matches it firmly. Clone size is given for some rows only: seen once, a few or many times, or a class if the clone is expanded.

TGTGCCAGCAGCTTAGAAAGAAGCACAGATACGCAGTCTTTT | CASSLERSTDTQSF | TRBV7-3 | - | TRBJ2-3 | -
TGTGCCAGCAGTCCGTACCCGACAGGGGGGCGTGAAAAACTGTTTTTT | CASSPYPTGGREKLFF | TRBV2 | TRBD1 | TRBJ1-4 | -
TGCAGGGTAGAGACAGGGGGGAAGCAGTACTTC | CRVETGGKQYF | TRBV20-1 | TRBD1 | TRBJ2-5 | -
TGTGCCTGGGCCCCCGGGATCAGGGGTGAAAAACTGTTTTTT | CAWAPGIRGEKLFF | TRBV30 | - | TRBJ1-4 | once
TGTGCCAGTAGTAGACCGGGACTGGCGACAGATACGCAGTATTTT | CASSRPGLATDTQYF | TRBV19 | - | TRBJ2-3 | few
TGTGCCAGCAGCTTAGCGGGCGGGGACCCCTACGAGCAGTACTTC | CASSLAGGDPYEQYF | TRBV7-2 | - | TRBJ2-7 | -
TGCGCCAGCAGCTCCAGATACCAAGAGACCCAGTACTTC | CASSSRYQETQYF | TRBV5-1 | - | TRBJ2-5 | -
TGCGCCAGCAGTCAATGGGAGACCTATGGCTACACCTTC | CASSQWETYGYTF | TRBV23-1 | - | TRBJ1-2 | -
TGTGCCAGCAGTGATTCGGGGGTCTCGTATGGCTACACCTTC | CASSDSGVSYGYTF | TRBV6-4 | - | TRBJ1-2 | -
TGTGCTCCGAGAGTCTACGAGCAGTACTTC | CAPRVYEQYF | TRBV21-1 | - | TRBJ2-7 | once
TGTGCCAGCAGAACAGGGGTCAGCACAGATACGCAGTATTTT | CASRTGVSTDTQYF | TRBV27 | TRBD1 | TRBJ2-3 | -
TGTGCCAGCTCACCCAGGGGGGATGAAAAACTGTTTTTT | CASSPRGDEKLFF | TRBV19 | TRBD1 | TRBJ1-4 | -
TGTGCCAGCGGGTTCTGGTCGGCAGGGTTCGAGACCCAGTACTTC | CASGFWSAGFETQYF | TRBV6-1 | - | TRBJ2-5 | once
TGTGCCAGCAGTAAGAGGGTCGGTGAGCAGTTCTTC | CASSKRVGEQFF | TRBV2 | - | TRBJ2-1 | -
TGCAGCGTGGGGACAGGGGGCGCCGTCTTGGGTACTGAAGCTTTCTTT | CSVGTGGAVLGTEAFF | TRBV29-1 | TRBD1 | TRBJ1-1 | -